A single sample gave rise to the 9 T cell receptor beta chains below, sequenced in a study of technical replicates of blood from a handful of donors. Clones were read by immunoSEQ multiplex PCR, and TCRdb kept only the in-frame ones, dropping some. The data show some 17,000 clones, with around nine tenths seen just once and about 10% held by the top ten. The sample comprised PBMCs. The receptors stem from a human donor in good health.

The chain combines TRBV5-1 with TRBJ1-1, with a weak D call TRBD1 (5 bases). Germline CDR1 is SGHRS and CDR2 is YFSETQ. The CDR3 consists of 13 residues. Trimming removed 2 bases from V and 3 bases from J, with 8 bases in between. CDR3 in amino acids: CASSFWGDTEAFF. The CDR3 DNA reads as TGCGCCAGCAGCTTTTGGGGGGACACTGAAGCTTTCTTT.

The chain joins TRBV19 to TRBJ2-1, with 7 positions matching TRBD2. Germline trimming cut 6 bases from V and 5 bases from J; bases unmatched to any gene: 10. This CDR3 has 15 residues. Germline-derived CDR1 and CDR2 are LNHDA and SQIVND (reference sequence). CDR3 region: CASRWGGGWNNEQFF. The CDR3 coding sequence is TGTGCCAGTAGATGGGGGGGAGGGTGGAACAATGAGCAGTTCTTC.

The J gene is TRBJ1-1, the V gene TRBV14; 11 nucleotides align to TRBD1. The CDR3 covers 15 residues. The germline CDR1 and CDR2 sequences are SGHDN and FVKESK. V shed 7 bases, J shed 2 bases, and the junction held 6 bases outside the gene matches. This chain's CDR3 is CASTRTGGGNTEAFF. Here the CDR3 DNA reads TGTGCCAGCACCCGGACAGGGGGCGGTAACACTGAAGCTTTCTTT.

The chain couples TRBV6-1 to TRBJ1-1; 8 bases line up with TRBD1. CDR1 is MNHNS and CDR2 is SASEGT in the germline V gene. The CDR3 contains 16 residues. With V trimmed by 1 base and J by 1 base, 5 bases remained unmatched. DNA for the CDR3: TGTGCCAGCAGTGAAGTGGCCGGGACAGGGAACACTGAAGCTTTCTTT. Amino acids: CASSEVAGTGNTEAFF.

V gene TRBV6-1 combines with J gene TRBJ2-6; no definite D call. This CDR3 is built from 15 residues. Germline CDR1 and CDR2: MNHNS and SASEGT. Trimming stripped 2 bases from V and 0 bases from J, with 5 bases between. The CDR3 protein is CASSEHNSGANVLTF. The CDR3 nucleotides are TGTGCCAGCAGTGAACACAACTCTGGGGCCAACGTCCTGACTTTC.

This clone was found a few times. This chain connects TRBV7-6 to TRBJ1-1, with D possibly matching TRBD1 (5 bases). Looked up from germline, CDR1 is SGHVS and CDR2 is FNYEAQ. V gave up 5 bases and J gave up 7 bases, with 17 bases separating them. The CDR3 is 14 amino acids. CDR3 DNA sequence: TGTGCCAGCAGCCTCACCGCTCGAGACAGTGAAGCTTTCTTT. Its protein product is CASSLTARDSEAFF.

The V gene is TRBV4-1, the J gene TRBJ2-7, with a possible D match to TRBD1 (5 bases). V was cut by 1 base and J by 1 base, with 11 bases left in between. The CDR3 is 15 amino acids. The germline V gene encodes CDR1 MGHRA and CDR2 YSYEKL. The CDR3 reads CASSQGLTESYEQYF. DNA for the CDR3: TGCGCCAGCAGCCAAGGATTGACAGAATCCTACGAGCAGTACTTC.

The genes are TRBV5-4 and TRBJ2-5; D is perhaps TRBD2 (6 bases). The CDR3 contains 16 residues. The germline V gene encodes CDR1 SGHNT and CDR2 YYREEE (reference sequence). V shed 2 bases and J shed 4 bases, with 18 bases lying between them. CDR3 amino acids: CASSFGNGAGVETQYF. CDR3 nucleotides: TGTGCCAGCAGCTTCGGTAATGGAGCGGGCGTAGAGACCCAGTACTTC.

The rearrangement links TRBV2 to TRBJ2-7; 10 bases agree with TRBD1. Trimming at V came to 7 bases and at J to 1 base, leaving 1 base not matched to a gene. Germline loops: CDR1 SNHLY, CDR2 FYNNEI. This CDR3 has 13 residues. This chain's CDR3 is CASTGQGSYEQYF. The CDR3 bases are TGTGCCAGCACGGGACAGGGGTCCTACGAGCAGTACTTC.